These T cell receptor beta chains were read from a single sample in a study of PD-L1 blockade in urothelial cancer. The method was immunoSEQ multiplex PCR; TCRdb's version includes in-frame clones alone and lacks a portion of them. The data contain 30,000 to 35,000 clones, approximately 80% of them singletons. Sequencing was performed on PBMCs, taken around atezolizumab (anti-PD-L1) treatment. Receptor source: a man in his fifties or sixties with urothelial cancer. Both conserved end residues are part of each CDR3. A D gene is named only where the DNA matches it firmly. Clone size appears in some rows only: once, few, many, or a class for an expanded clone.

j_call clone_size v_call cdr3_length d_call cdr3_aa cdr3_nt
TRBJ2-4 once TRBV19 14 . CASSIAGVKNIQYF TGTGCCAGTAGTATAGCAGGGGTCAAAAACATTCAGTACTTC
TRBJ2-2 . TRBV7-3 16 . CASSLNTAGYAGELFF TGTGCCAGCAGCTTAAATACCGCAGGTTACGCCGGGGAGCTGTTTTTT
TRBJ1-5 few TRBV30 17 . CAWSAPPGGLSNQPQHF TGTGCCTGGAGTGCTCCCCCTGGGGGCCTGAGCAATCAGCCCCAGCATTTT
TRBJ2-2 . TRBV9 15 TRBD2 CASSPRGGTAGELFF TGTGCCAGCAGCCCTCGCGGGGGGACGGCCGGGGAGCTGTTTTTT
TRBJ1-1 . TRBV6-5 15 TRBD1 CASNPWTGEHTEAFF TGTGCCAGCAACCCCTGGACAGGGGAACACACTGAAGCTTTCTTT
TRBJ2-3 . TRBV30 13 TRBD2 CAWSGTSGYTQYF TGTGCCTGGAGTGGGACTAGCGGGTATACGCAGTATTTT
TRBJ2-3 once TRBV5-5 12 . CASSLGGRTQYF TGTGCCAGCAGCTTGGGGGGGAGGACGCAGTATTTT
TRBJ1-1 . TRBV15 13 . CATSRDAGTEAFF TGTGCCACCAGCAGAGACGCAGGTACTGAAGCTTTCTTT
TRBJ2-7 once TRBV11-3 13 . CASSLQGSHEQYF TGTGCCAGCAGCTTACAGGGGAGCCACGAGCAGTACTTC
TRBJ1-1 once TRBV9 15 . CASSPRPGRITEAFF TGTGCCAGCAGCCCCCGACCGGGGAGGATAACTGAAGCTTTCTTT
TRBJ2-4 . TRBV7-2 14 . CASSLGLGGALQYF TGTGCCAGCAGCTTAGGTTTAGGGGGGGCTCTCCAGTACTTC
TRBJ2-2 . TRBV7-6 17 . CASSPRGGRGNTGELFF TGTGCCAGCAGCCCTAGGGGGGGCCGCGGTAACACCGGGGAGCTGTTTTTT
TRBJ1-6 . TRBV21-1 14 . CARKGGGSNSPLHF TGTGCCAGGAAGGGGGGGGGCAGTAATTCACCCCTCCACTTT
TRBJ1-2 . TRBV2 14 . CASSEAGQRYGYTF TGTGCCAGCAGTGAAGCGGGGCAGCGCTATGGCTACACCTTC
TRBJ2-1 . TRBV2 16 TRBD2 CASRERLAVQKGEQFF TGTGCCAGCAGGGAACGACTAGCGGTTCAGAAGGGGGAGCAGTTCTTC
TRBJ2-1 . TRBV5-1 15 . CASSFGLAGTGEQFF TGCGCCAGCAGCTTTGGGCTAGCCGGAACTGGAGAGCAGTTCTTC